The clone carrying this T cell receptor (beta chain) was found a few times. Amplification used 60 Vbeta primers and 13 Jbeta primers. Data came from immunoSEQ multiplex PCR; TCRdb stores just in-frame clones and leaves some out. The table lists over 150,000 clones, around four fifths of them singletons. Per germline, CDR1 MDHEN and CDR2 SYDVKM. This CDR3 is built from 16 residues. V was shortened by 2 bases and J by 4 bases, with 16 bases between the two germline ends. This sample was included in a study of cytomegalovirus exposure and HLA in healthy donors. J is TRBJ2-3 and V is TRBV28; D unresolved. The sequenced material came from PBMCs. The clonotype comes from a woman in her forties or fifties in good health and CMV-seronegative. The CDR3 nucleotides are TGTGCCAGCAGTTTAGCTCCGGGTCTGGTCTCAGATACGCAGTATTTT. Its protein is CASSLAPGLVSDTQYF.